This TCR beta chain was profiled in a study of shared clonotypes between healthy human individuals. Overall study results and limits: Naive CD4 clonotype sharing across four donors was about 5.3%.

CDR1 and CDR2 (germline): MNHEY, SMNVEV (reference sequence). This CDR3 has 20 amino acids. V gave up 6 bases and J gave up 3 bases; unmatched junction bases: 25. The run depth of the assay was deep. Assay used: immunoSEQ multiplex PCR; TCRdb lists only in-frame clones, some missing. The sample carries around 2.1 million clones, just over 90% recorded once. Naive CD8 cells comprised CD45RO-negative, CCR7-positively selected cells, excluding terminally differentiated effector memory CD45RA+ cells. Among the donors, all were Caucasian adults who lived in Nashville, Tennessee. In regard to this clone: The antigen is undetermined.

The sequencing sample was made of naive CD8+ T cells from PBMCs. V is TRBV27 and J is TRBJ2-7, with 8 nucleotides matching TRBD1. This TCR was recovered from a young man in good health. Some clones in this sample may be carry-over from other donors' samples. The CDR3: CASSHQPGQDPREVGYEQYF. CDR3 nucleotide sequence: TGTGCCAGCAGCCATCAACCGGGACAGGATCCACGAGAGGTTGGCTACGAGCAGTACTTC.